The TCR beta chain described here comes from a study of shared clonotypes between healthy human individuals. Study findings and constraints: The study sampled only blood, and tissue repertoires likely differ.

The authors split each subset's genomic DNA evenly across several immunoSEQ plates. TCRdb keeps only in-frame clones here, not all; method: immunoSEQ multiplex PCR. The sample consists of approximately 1,000,000 clones, approximately 78% of them appearing once. In regard to this clone: Its target is not known.

CD4+ cells underwent separation, giving CD45RA+ naive and CD45RA-negative memory subsets. The CDR3 is 17 residues long. The J segment lost 1 base and the V segment lost 0 bases, leaving 5 bases of the junction unmatched. CDR1 is SGHVS, CDR2 FNYEAQ, per germline. What was sequenced was memory CD4+ T cells from PBMCs. The subset here: CD45RA-negative fraction. The sequence came from a man between 18 and 29 years old in good health. Some clones in this sample may be carry-over from other donors' samples. The chain recombines TRBV7-6 with TRBJ2-3; TRBD2 matches at 9 bases. The CDR3 protein is CASSLALTSGRTDTQYF. The CDR3 DNA is TGTGCCAGCAGCTTAGCTTTGACTAGCGGACGCACAGATACGCAGTATTTT.